This T cell receptor (beta chain) was captured in a study of blood T cell repertoires in COVID-19. Looking at the study overall: Samples representing acute and convalescent COVID-19 were sourced from the United States, Italy and Spain. In each case, the material was cDNA or gDNA derived from T cells, B-cell-depleted T cells, or PBMCs.

Methods used by the authors: The authors estimated nucleated cell counts from reference gene primer amplification. Generated by immunoSEQ multiplex PCR, the TCRdb table keeps only in-frame clones and is missing some. That table furnishes V, J and clone size, whereas the DNA furnished D and trimming. The sample has 230,000 or so clones, around 86% seen once. The V and J ends lost 6 bases and 3 bases respectively, with 15 bases between them. CDR3 length: 15 amino acids. Germline CDR1 KGHSH, CDR2 LQKENI. The origin of this receptor is a human donor in a cohort sampled during active COVID-19. The source material was peripheral blood. This sequence joins TRBV18 and TRBJ1-5; tentative D call: TRBD1 (5 bases). CDR3 sequence (DNA): TGTGCCAGCTCTTCGGCGCCAGGGTTCAATCAGCCCCAGCATTTT. It yields the protein CASSSAPGFNQPQHF.